The 10 T cell receptor beta chains presented below share a single source sample, sequenced in a study of blood T cell repertoires in COVID-19 (dated by TCRdb to 2018 to 2020). The library came from the immunoSEQ multiplex PCR assay. TCRdb took this table from immuneACCESS and kept in-frame rearrangements with V and J called. Such tables lack part of the clones; where checked against another copy, unresolved V genes explain under half of the gap, and the rest is unexplained. Within this sample are roughly 180,000 clones, with about 81% of them counted one time only. The biggest ten clones account for over 9.5% of the sample. Sample: peripheral blood. The receptor source for this set is a woman older than 75 with COVID-19, enrolled during active disease.

The chain combines TRBV4-2 with TRBJ1-1; 8 bases match TRBD1. Germline CDR1 and CDR2: LGHNA and YNFKEQ. The V gene end was trimmed by 0 bases and the J gene end by 8 bases; junction bases not matched to a gene: 14. The CDR3 spans 17 residues. The CDR3, as DNA: TGTGCCAGCAGCCAAGAAGGGGGACAGGCTACTTATGGGGAAGCTTTCTTT. Its translation: CASSQEGGQATYGEAFF.

The gene calls are TRBV7-2 and TRBJ1-3, with D maybe TRBD1 (5 bases). The length of the CDR3 is 18 residues. Deletions cut 0 bases from V and 0 bases from J, with 15 bases between. CDR1 SGHTA and CDR2 FQGNSA come from the germline V gene. The CDR3 region is CASSLARRGPSSGNTIYF. In DNA, the CDR3 is TGTGCCAGCAGCTTAGCACGGAGGGGCCCGAGCTCTGGAAACACCATATATTTT.

This chain links TRBV6-6 with TRBJ1-2; D is perhaps TRBD1 (5 bases). Germline CDR1 and CDR2: MNHNY and SVGAGI (reference sequence). CDR3 size: 13 residues. V lost 5 bases, J lost 4 bases, and 11 bases lay in between. CDR3 in amino acids: CASSPAGSYGYTF. The CDR3 region has the DNA TGTGCCAGCAGTCCAGCAGGGTCCTATGGCTACACCTTC.

V and J are TRBV7-2 and TRBJ2-1; 9 bases align to TRBD2. Germline trimming cut 5 bases from V and 9 bases from J; bases unmatched to any gene: 14. This CDR3 has 16 residues. CDR1 and CDR2 (germline): SGHTA, FQGNSA. CDR3 nucleotide sequence: TGTGCCAGCAGCCCCCGGGGCGGGGGGGCGGCGGGTGAGCAGTTCTTC. Its translation: CASSPRGGGAAGEQFF.

The genes are TRBV6-5 and TRBJ1-1; D is uncertain. V lost 4 bases, J lost 5 bases, and 8 bases lay in between. CDR1 is MNHEY and CDR2 is SVGAGI in the germline V gene. There are 12 residues in the CDR3. The chain's CDR3 is CASSSGMTEAFF. The CDR3 bases are TGTGCCAGCAGTTCAGGTATGACTGAAGCTTTCTTT.

V usage is TRBV4-1 and J usage is TRBJ2-7; D gene uncertain. The CDR3 runs 14 residues. Germline V gene sequence: CDR1 MGHRA, CDR2 YSYEKL. V lost 1 base, J lost 0 bases, and 7 bases lay in between. In nucleotides, the CDR3 is TGCGCCAGCAGCCAAGGGGCTAACTCCTACGAGCAGTACTTC. This translates into CASSQGANSYEQYF.

The chain employs TRBV18 and TRBJ2-1; 7 bases fit TRBD2. After removal of 3 bases from V and 2 bases from J, the junction contained 10 bases not matched to a gene. CDR3 length equals 17 residues. The V gene's germline CDR1 is KGHSH and CDR2 LQKENI. The CDR3 here is CASSPAKGRGTYNEQFF. The DNA of the CDR3 is TGTGCCAGCTCACCCGCCAAGGGGAGGGGCACCTACAATGAGCAGTTCTTC.

This clone was recorded once. The rearrangement joins TRBV3-1 (or the pseudogene TRBV3-2) to TRBJ2-5; 16 bases are a match to TRBD2. The junction had 0 bases not matched to a gene; V was cut back by 6 bases and J by 5 bases. Germline CDR1 is LGHDT and CDR2 is YNNKEL (reference sequence). This CDR3 is 14 amino acids long. CDR3 nucleotide sequence: TGTGCCAGCAGGGGACTAGCGGGAGGGGAGACCCAGTACTTC. It is translated as CASRGLAGGETQYF.

V gene TRBV11-3 combines with J gene TRBJ2-7, with a possible D match to TRBD2 (6 bases). Germline values: CDR1 SGHNT, CDR2 YENEEA. The CDR3 length is 14 residues. The germline V and J ends were trimmed by 1 base and 2 bases, with 9 bases remaining between them. The CDR3 sequence is CASSLGGLPYEQYF. The CDR3 DNA reads TGTGCCAGCAGCTTAGGAGGACTACCCTACGAGCAGTACTTC.

Notes on this clone: Its ends do not fully match the called genes, so a read error is possible. This chain uses TRBV7-7 with TRBJ2-5; TRBD1 matches at 11 bases. In germline, CDR1 is SSHAT, CDR2 FNYEAQ (reference sequence). The CDR3 has 17 residues. CDR3 sequence (DNA): TGTGCTAGCAGCTCATATCCGGGACAGGGGGGTCGAGAGACCCAGTACTTC. Translation: CASSSYPGQGGRETQYF.